The TCR beta chain described here comes from a study of cytomegalovirus exposure and HLA in healthy donors (dated by TCRdb to 2016 to 2017). With respect to the entire study: An earlier analysis of approximately 640 of the donors reported about 250 Gb of sequence data and more than 90 million unique TCR beta sequences from 150 million to 200 million T cells. Because of strong linkage in the cohort, four or five DR-DQ haplotypes were treated as single units for association and clustering. Genome-wide SNP genotypes for about three fifths of the roughly 670 donors were used in a later genetic analysis, which treated that subset as a discovery cohort. Class I and class II HLA loci were covered by the typing at four-digit resolution. A later analysis re-examined previously published TCR beta repertoires from 600 to 700 donors and added high-resolution HLA genotyping to investigate patterns of TCR occurrence. The study combined high-throughput TCR immunosequencing, statistical association of individual TCRs with disease status, and machine learning to predict cytomegalovirus infection status. Among the approximately 420 genotyped donors, approximately 81% belonged to the genetic ancestry cluster associated with self-reported Caucasian donors. An early release covering 550 to 700 HLA-typed donors comprised approximately 300 gigabases of sequencing data and 65 million to 100 million unique TCR sequences. On average, 235,054 unique TCR beta nucleotide sequences were sequenced per donor among 398 genotyped donors of the cohort, with roughly 18% of those sequences being non-productive. Rather than drawing on any new phenotypic data, the later analysis identified candidate immune exposures from TCR beta sequences and the way those sequences occurred across donors. Besides the first cohort of hundreds of subjects, a separate validation cohort made up of over a hundred different subjects was used. All discovery cohort repertoires had been generated on a single sequencing platform. In an earlier analysis of around 540 of the donors, high-throughput TCR beta sequencing was used to judge whether each TCR beta V gene segment behaved as functional or pseudogenic. The aim of the study was to test whether cataloging public T cell receptors could identify signatures of past pathogen exposure. Donor age, sex, ethnicity and CMV serostatus were compiled together with the repertoire data. The T cell repertoires of 670 or so subjects were profiled by immunosequencing and related to cytomegalovirus serostatus. The number of donors typed differed by locus, with about 629-640 for A, B, C, DRB1 and DQB1, more than 500 for DQA1, 600 to 610 for DPA1, and around 460 for DPB1.

In total, 600 or so healthy bone marrow donors made up the cohort. Cohort members were all nominally healthy when sampled, although unrecorded immune exposures were likely present. The donor tested CMV seronegative and was one of the 352 seronegative cohort members. Each donor provided a peripheral blood sample, and peripheral blood mononuclear cells were used for TCR beta sequencing. Genomic DNA was extracted from the blood cell samples with the Qiagen DNeasy Blood Extraction Kit. Libraries were built with the immunoSEQ multiplex PCR assay. For the multiplex PCR, a mixture combining 60 forward primers for TCR Vbeta segments and 13 reverse primers for TCR Jbeta segments was used. A multiplex PCR assay on genomic DNA amplified the CDR3 region of rearranged TCR beta genes. Amplified TCR beta libraries were sequenced as 87-base-pair reads on the Illumina HiSeq System. The authors processed their data as follows. Across the 670 or so repertoires, a later analysis counted 80 million or so unique TCR beta chains, around 11 million of which were shared by at least two donors. Raw reads were error-corrected and collapsed into unique sequences by a nearest-neighbor algorithm in which closely related sequences were merged to remove PCR and sequencing errors. CDR3 sequences were aligned to IMGT reference sequences to assign V, D and J gene segments. For a sequence to be retained, a match of at least six nucleotides to both a V gene segment and a J gene segment was required. A rearrangement was called productive if the CDR3 had no stop codons and remained in frame with V and J, and every other rearrangement was called non-productive. CDR3 was defined by IMGT convention, running from the second conserved V-encoded cysteine to the conserved J-encoded phenylalanine. In an earlier analysis of 550 to 650 of the donors, sequences lacking an unambiguous match to a single V gene segment were excluded. An earlier analysis of several hundred of the donors called V segments functional above 56.7% productive rearrangements and segregating when the between-donor standard deviation exceeded 5%. A statistical classification framework was built to diagnose cytomegalovirus status from the catalog of TCR beta chain sequences. In a later analysis, TCR nucleotide sequences were compared against IMGT/GENE-DB human TR gene sequences so that V and J genes could be assigned. The TCRdist pipeline was used in a later analysis to assign CDR3 sequences and most-parsimonious VDJ recombination scenarios. In a later analysis, each TCR beta chain was defined by its CDR3 amino acid sequence together with its V-gene family, and reads lacking a unique V-gene family were excluded. To address suspected cross-contamination and a sequencing artifact, a later analysis removed approximately 600 highly shared, low-generation-probability nucleotide sequences. In a later analysis, a clonal expansion index for each public chain was calculated from normalized within-repertoire ranks of inferred template counts. A later analysis computed generation probabilities with a VDJ recombination model fitted to out-of-frame rearrangements, and checked the results against IGoR. In a later analysis, TCR-TCR, TCR-HLA and TCR-CMV co-occurrence was scored with hypergeometric tests, and a repertoire-size bias correction was applied to TCR pairs. To estimate false discovery rates, a later analysis permuted the HLA or CMV assignments 20 times. In a later analysis, co-occurring TCRs were grouped using DBSCAN, and TCRdist sequence similarity was added for clustering within HLA-allele-positive subsets. Co-occurrence clustering excluded repertoires with fewer than 30,000 or more than 120,000 public chains, plus five with anomalous nucleotide sharing. The table was pulled from immuneACCESS by TCRdb, which kept in-frame rearrangements only. Such tables lose some clones; where checked, under half of the loss comes from unresolved V genes, and the rest has no known cause. That table gives V, J and clone size, and the DNA gave D and trimming. The sample has about 160,000 clones on record, 65% to 80% of them singletons. Together, the top ten hold 2% to 2.5% of the sample.

As regards this clone: Its antigen remains unidentified. No per-base quality is available; no much larger clone lies one base away.

Study-wide findings and limitations: In a later analysis, HLA-associated TCR beta chains showed more clonal expansion and lower generation probabilities than non-associated chains that were equally common. The classifier was reported to diagnose cytomegalovirus status with high specificity and sensitivity in both the original and validation cohorts. The sequencing pipeline was judged likely to have produced a cluster of highly shared sequence variants as a technical artifact. Because HLA typing was unavailable for some donors at each locus, only the typed subset was used in association tests. According to the authors, the approach could potentially be generalized to other disease states and immunological phenotypes. In this cohort, only TCR beta chains were sequenced, and detectable features were limited by the absence of alpha or paired-chain data. In an earlier analysis of 450 to 750 of the donors, most TCR beta V segments appeared in productive rearrangements about 87% or about 30% of the time, broadly matching IMGT annotations. Specific HLA alleles were associated with 15,000 to 20,000 TCR beta sequences at a false discovery rate of 0.05 in a later analysis. CMV serostatus was the only immune exposure information available for the cohort. Some IMGT-functional V segments, including TRBV6-2 and TRBV6-3, could not be told apart with the 87-base-pair reads, so those segments were excluded. Assigning TCR associations to individual alleles was difficult when HLA alleles, especially DR and DQ, strongly co-occurred. Roughly uniform sequencing depth across donors was assumed in presence/absence analyses, although this assumption may not hold. In a later analysis, several top co-occurrence clusters were reported to appear linked to parvovirus B19, influenza, CMV and Epstein-Barr virus. Most TCR sequences were seen in very few donors, while some public TCRs were found in many individuals. A total of roughly 160 TCR beta chains were listed by the study as associated with cytomegalovirus. In a later genetic analysis, fewer N-insertions in productive TCRs were reported among donors in an Asian-associated ancestry cluster than the roughly 700-donor mean. According to a later analysis, most CMV-associated TCR beta chains appeared to be HLA-restricted, and the HLA associations seemed to be driven largely by CMV exposure. A later genetic analysis associated a missense DCLRE1C variant with V-gene and J-gene trimming of TCR beta chains, and an independent cohort replicated the association. A few of the identified cytomegalovirus-associated TCR beta chains were confirmed in vitro to be specific for cytomegalovirus antigens. A further reported finding was that TCR beta sequences accurately predicted the HLA-A and HLA-B alleles for most subjects in the first cohort. Linkage disequilibrium might explain the correlated functional status among segregating V segments, but an unknown experimental factor could not be excluded. The earlier analysis of a few hundred of the donors excluded seventeen rarely observed V segments, including chromosome 9 orphons, because counts were too low. In a later analysis, TCR association rates were found to vary across HLA loci, with the most associated TCRs seen for DRB1 alleles and the fewest for HLA-C alleles.

V ends up 2 bases short and J 6 bases short, with an unmatched junction base count of 8. Inclusive of the bounding cysteine and phenylalanine, the CDR3 is 15 residues long. The kept DNA is CDR3 alone, 45 bases in frame from the first base. The germline V gene (reference sequence) supplies CDR1 GTSNPN and CDR2 SVGIG. Sequencing was carried out using PBMCs. The sequence derives from a middle-aged man in good health and CMV-seronegative. Rearrangement joined TRBV30 to TRBJ2-4; 9 central nucleotides agree with TRBD2. CDR3 region: CAWSHGTSPTNIQYF. The DNA sequence follows: TGTGCCTGGAGTCACGGGACTAGCCCAACAAACATTCAGTACTTC.